The present TCR beta chain was sequenced within a study of cytomegalovirus exposure and HLA in healthy donors. V dropped 5 bases and J dropped 0 bases, with 13 bases sitting between them. This CDR3 spans 15 amino acids. Germline V CDR1 and CDR2: MNHNY, SVGAGI (reference sequence). Study-wide results and limits: 15,000 to 20,000 TCR beta sequences were associated with HLA alleles at 0.05 false discovery rate in a later analysis. TCR beta V- and J-gene trimming, according to a later analysis, was linked to a missense DCLRE1C variant.

The PCR used 60 Vbeta and 13 Jbeta primers. Authors' data handling: Unique TCR beta chains numbered 60 million to 100 million in a later analysis, with roughly 10 million shared. Sequencing was performed with immunoSEQ multiplex PCR; in TCRdb, only in-frame clones are kept and a portion is missing. V, J and clone size are those of that table, while D and trimming were read from the DNA. The sample has 70,000 to 90,000 clones; more than 70% are singletons. With regard to this clone: Its antigen is not identified.

The sequencing input was PBMCs. The source of this sequence is a man aged 35 to 55 in good health and CMV-seronegative. The V call is TRBV6-6, the J call TRBJ1-2, with D tentatively TRBD1 (6 bases). The CDR3 spells CASSPGAGANYGYTF. CDR3 nucleotide sequence: TGTGCCAGCAGTCCGGGGGCGGGAGCTAACTATGGCTACACCTTC.